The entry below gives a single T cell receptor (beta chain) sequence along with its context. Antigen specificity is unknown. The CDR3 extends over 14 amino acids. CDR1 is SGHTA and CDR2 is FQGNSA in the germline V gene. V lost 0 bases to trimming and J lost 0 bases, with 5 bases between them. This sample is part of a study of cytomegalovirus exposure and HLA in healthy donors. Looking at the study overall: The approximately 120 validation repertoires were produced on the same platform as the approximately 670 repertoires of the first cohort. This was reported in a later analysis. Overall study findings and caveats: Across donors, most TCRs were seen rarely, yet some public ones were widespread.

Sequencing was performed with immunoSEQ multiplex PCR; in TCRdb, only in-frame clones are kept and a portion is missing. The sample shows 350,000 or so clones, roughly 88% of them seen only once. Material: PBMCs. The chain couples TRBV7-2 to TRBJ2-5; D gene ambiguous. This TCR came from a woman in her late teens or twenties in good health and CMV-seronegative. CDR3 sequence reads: CASSLASNQETQYF. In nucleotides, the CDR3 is TGTGCCAGCAGCTTAGCCAGTAACCAAGAGACCCAGTACTTC.